This TCR beta chain was documented in a study of blood T cell repertoires in COVID-19 (dated by TCRdb to the early 2020s). For the study in its entirety: The collaborator samples originated in the United States, Italy and Spain and spanned the acute and convalescent phases of COVID-19. The prospective study material was composed of cDNA or gDNA derived from T cells, B-cell-depleted T cells, or PBMCs. The repertoires were made available in a free public database intended to serve as a resource for research on the immune response to SARS-CoV-2. HLA class I and class II types, where available, came from metadata supplied by the sample provider rather than from assay-based typing. Samples came from the ongoing ImmuneRACE study (first 160 participants) plus 1,254 subjects from 6 global collaborators. Subjects who had been exposed to COVID-19, were actively infected with it, or had recovered from it provided the deeply sampled blood TCRbeta repertoires that made up the dataset. The sample metadata nearly always contained a de-identified subject ID, COVID-19 status, age in years and sex. Here is what the overall study found, with its caveats: The quantity of clinical and demographic metadata differed by source and by participant and was supplied without curation.

Details on this clone: The antigen it binds to is not known. The input lacks base qualities; no much larger clone sits a single base away.

V lost 3 bases and J lost 0 bases; the stretch between them is 8 bases long. The CDR3 starts with the cysteine, ends with the phenylalanine, and has 14 residues. Only the CDR3 part of the read is kept: 42 bases, read in frame from the first base. CDR1 and CDR2 (SGHTA, FQGNSA) derive from the germline V gene. TCRbeta CDR3 regions were amplified from genomic DNA using the immunoSEQ Assay, a bias-controlled multiplex PCR. From the authors' description of their analysis: The number of nucleated cells in each sample was estimated by amplification of reference gene primers within the assay. To quantify the absolute abundance of each unique TCRbeta CDR3 rearrangement, sequence reads were collapsed and filtered. Productive Simpson clonality was computed per sample as the square root of Simpson's diversity index over productive rearrangements. The clones in this table, taken by TCRdb from immuneACCESS, are in-frame only. Not every clone is retained; where verified, under half of the shortfall comes from an unresolved V gene, and the cause of the rest is unknown. That table gives V, J and clone size, and the DNA gave D and trimming. The sample contains about 440,000 clones, roughly 87% of them found a single time. Clones ranked in the top ten supply around 1.8% of the sample.

Participants in the prospective study were aged roughly 18 to 90 years, lived in under 30 United States geographic areas, and enrolled through a virtual design. In the prospective study, participants were assigned to cohorts based on the clinical history participants reported in a screening survey and a study questionnaire. In the prospective study, mobile phlebotomists collected whole blood, serum and a nasopharyngeal or oropharyngeal swab from each participant. Prospective study participants could optionally give additional blood draws and questionnaires over a roughly 2-month period. Before DNA extraction, blood samples from the prospective study were shipped at room temperature or frozen.

This receptor was obtained from a woman under 30 with acute COVID-19. The chain links TRBV7-2 with TRBJ1-2; a tentative D match to TRBD1 spans 5 bases. The sample taken for sequencing was PBMCs or T cells enriched from blood (not recorded which). CDR3 region: CASSFTTANYGYTF. The nucleotides are TGTGCCAGCAGCTTTACGACAGCTAACTATGGCTACACCTTC. The entire variable domain, with the stretches around the CDR3 drawn from the reference TRBV7-2 and TRBJ1-2 proteins, is GAGVSQSPSNKVTEKGKDVELRCDPISGHTALYWYRQSLGQGLEFLIYFQGNSAPDKSGLPSDRFSAERTGGSVSTLTIQRTQQEDSAVYLCASSFTTANYGYTFGSGTRLTVV.